Listed below are T cell receptor beta chains from one sample, sequenced in a study of T cells after yellow fever vaccination. Each CDR3 protein is one row after TCRdb ran MiXCR on the 5' RACE reads. Of 200,000 to 300,000 distinct CDR3 sequences in the sample, over 6.5% were seen once. The sequencing here drew on CD4+ T cells sorted from PBMCs, taken on the day of the yellow fever booster vaccination. These receptor sequences come from a man aged 25-45 years who received the YFV17D yellow fever vaccine. Each CDR3 is given with its conserved first and last residue. Fields, in order: clone size, D gene, V gene, J gene, CDR3 DNA, CDR3 protein. The D gene is left open where the match is weak. Not all rows give a size; the values are once, few, many and, for expanded clones, a class.

abundance: NA
d_gene: TRBD1
v_gene: TRBV20-1
j_gene: TRBJ2-7
CDR3nt: TGCAGTGCTAGCCCCGGGACAGGTTCCTACGAGCAGTACTTC
CDR3aa: CSASPGTGSYEQYF

abundance: NA
d_gene: NA
v_gene: TRBV20-1
j_gene: TRBJ2-1
CDR3nt: TGCAGTGCTAGGGAAAGCTTTTACAATGAGCAGTTCTTC
CDR3aa: CSARESFYNEQFF

abundance: NA
d_gene: TRBD2
v_gene: TRBV29-1
j_gene: TRBJ2-1
CDR3nt: TGCAGCGCCGGACTAGCGAATGAGCAGTTCTTC
CDR3aa: CSAGLANEQFF

abundance: NA
d_gene: NA
v_gene: TRBV5-1
j_gene: TRBJ1-5
CDR3nt: TGCGCCAGTAGAGCTGCATCAGGGGATCAGCCCCAGCATTTT
CDR3aa: CASRAASGDQPQHF

abundance: few
d_gene: TRBD1
v_gene: TRBV5-1
j_gene: TRBJ2-5
CDR3nt: TGCGCCAGCAGCACCGGACAGGGGGGGGAAGAGACCCAGTACTTC
CDR3aa: CASSTGQGGEETQYF

abundance: NA
d_gene: NA
v_gene: TRBV5-1
j_gene: TRBJ2-1
CDR3nt: TGCGCCAGCAGCCCCGAAGGGTGGCGGGAAAACAATGAGCAGTTCTTC
CDR3aa: CASSPEGWRENNEQFF

abundance: many
d_gene: NA
v_gene: TRBV24-1
j_gene: TRBJ2-2
CDR3nt: TGTGCCACCGGCTCCGCAGGGGAGGGAAACACCGGGGAGCTGTTTTTT
CDR3aa: CATGSAGEGNTGELFF

abundance: many
d_gene: NA
v_gene: TRBV4-1
j_gene: TRBJ2-1
CDR3nt: TGCGCCAGCAGCCAAGATCGGACGCGGGGACCCAGGAATGAGCAGTTCTTC
CDR3aa: CASSQDRTRGPRNEQFF

abundance: many
d_gene: NA
v_gene: TRBV12-3/TRBV12-4
j_gene: TRBJ1-1
CDR3nt: TGTGCCAGCAGTTTTAATGAAGACACTGAAGCTTTCTTT
CDR3aa: CASSFNEDTEAFF

abundance: NA
d_gene: NA
v_gene: TRBV29-1
j_gene: TRBJ1-6
CDR3nt: TGCAGCGTTGAGGTGCAGGCGGGGTCACCCCTCCACTTT
CDR3aa: CSVEVQAGSPLHF

abundance: NA
d_gene: NA
v_gene: TRBV27
j_gene: TRBJ1-5
CDR3nt: TGTGCCAGCAGGATACCCAGTGGGCCCCAGCATTTT
CDR3aa: CASRIPSGPQHF

abundance: many
d_gene: NA
v_gene: TRBV7-2
j_gene: TRBJ2-6
CDR3nt: TGTGCCAGCAATCCTGGCTCTGGGGCCAACGTCCTGACTTTC
CDR3aa: CASNPGSGANVLTF

abundance: many
d_gene: TRBD2
v_gene: TRBV20-1
j_gene: TRBJ2-1
CDR3nt: TGCAGTGCTATTAGCGGGAGTGGGGGCAATGAGCAGTTCTTC
CDR3aa: CSAISGSGGNEQFF

abundance: NA
d_gene: TRBD2
v_gene: TRBV27
j_gene: TRBJ2-1
CDR3nt: TGTGCCAGCAGTCTCCTCACTAGCGGGAGGGCCCGCAATGAGCAGTTCTTC
CDR3aa: CASSLLTSGRARNEQFF

abundance: few
d_gene: TRBD2
v_gene: TRBV3-1
j_gene: TRBJ2-7
CDR3nt: TGTGCCAGCAGGATTACTAGCGGGAGGGGCGAGCAGTACTTC
CDR3aa: CASRITSGRGEQYF

abundance: many
d_gene: TRBD1
v_gene: TRBV14
j_gene: TRBJ1-2
CDR3nt: TGTGCCAGCAGCCATGCGGGACAGGTCTATGGCTACACCTTC
CDR3aa: CASSHAGQVYGYTF

abundance: few
d_gene: NA
v_gene: TRBV28
j_gene: TRBJ1-2
CDR3nt: TGTGCCAGCAGTTTGGTACAGGGAGTAGATGGCTACACCTTC
CDR3aa: CASSLVQGVDGYTF

abundance: few
d_gene: NA
v_gene: TRBV9
j_gene: TRBJ1-2
CDR3nt: TGTGCCAGCAGCCCCCCCCCGGGGTCCTATGGCTACACCTTC
CDR3aa: CASSPPPGSYGYTF

abundance: NA
d_gene: NA
v_gene: TRBV18
j_gene: TRBJ1-4
CDR3nt: TGTGCCAGCTCACCACGCGCAGGGGTCTTAGAAAAACTGTTTTTT
CDR3aa: CASSPRAGVLEKLFF

abundance: many
d_gene: NA
v_gene: TRBV3-1
j_gene: TRBJ2-2
CDR3nt: TGTGCCAGCAGCCGACAGGTGATGGGCGGCGGGGAGCTGTTTTTT
CDR3aa: CASSRQVMGGGELFF

abundance: NA
d_gene: TRBD2
v_gene: TRBV28
j_gene: TRBJ2-7
CDR3nt: TGTGCCAGCAGTTCAGGGGCTAGCGGGAACTACGAGCAGTACTTC
CDR3aa: CASSSGASGNYEQYF

abundance: few
d_gene: NA
v_gene: TRBV30
j_gene: TRBJ2-3
CDR3nt: TGTGCCTGGAACTACAGGGATACGCAGTATTTT
CDR3aa: CAWNYRDTQYF

abundance: few
d_gene: TRBD1
v_gene: TRBV20-1
j_gene: TRBJ2-7
CDR3nt: TGCAGTGCACAGGGACAGGGACGGTACGAGCAGTACTTC
CDR3aa: CSAQGQGRYEQYF

abundance: many
d_gene: TRBD2
v_gene: TRBV6-2/TRBV6-3
j_gene: TRBJ2-7
CDR3nt: TGTGCCAGCAGACAACCGGGACTACAAGTAGACTTC
CDR3aa: CASRQPGLQVDF

abundance: NA
d_gene: TRBD2
v_gene: TRBV6-1
j_gene: TRBJ2-1
CDR3nt: TGTGCCAGCAGGAGAAACCGGGACTACCGGGAGCAGTTCTTC
CDR3aa: CASRRNRDYREQFF